These 30 T cell receptor beta chains share one sample of origin, sequenced in a study of T cell responses to AZD1222 COVID-19 vaccine. The protocol was immunoSEQ multiplex PCR, while the TCRdb copy is restricted to in-frame clones and leaves out a portion. The sample includes roughly 100,000 clones, about nine tenths of them seen just once. The specimen was peripheral blood, collected 28 days after the second AZD1222 dose. All receptors come from an adult who received the AZD1222 COVID-19 vaccine.

The chain recombines TRBV6-5 with TRBJ2-1; no reliable D call. V gave up 5 bases and J gave up 3 bases, with 5 bases separating them. From germline, CDR1 is MNHEY and CDR2 SVGAGI. The CDR3 runs 12 residues. CDR3 protein: CASSRNYNEQFF. Written as DNA, the CDR3 is TGTGCCAGCAGTAGGAACTACAATGAGCAGTTCTTC.

This chain connects TRBV6-1 to TRBJ1-2; perhaps TRBD1 as D (6 bases). The ends were cut back, 3 bases at V and 5 bases at J, with 13 bases in the middle. Germline V gene sequence: CDR1 MNHNS, CDR2 SASEGT. CDR3 length: 14 amino acids. The CDR3 protein is CASSDGGRGYGYTF. The CDR3, as DNA: TGTGCCAGCAGTGATGGGGGGAGGGGGTATGGCTACACCTTC.

CDR3 loop: CAWRSGTGGSTDTQYF. CDR3 coding DNA: TGTGCCTGGAGGTCCGGGACAGGGGGCTCAACAGATACGCAGTATTTT. The chain recombines TRBV30 with TRBJ2-3, with 12 bases lining up with TRBD1. The junction had 7 bases not matched to a gene; V was cut back by 3 bases and J by 3 bases. This CDR3 has 16 residues. Germline V CDR1 and CDR2: GTSNPN, SVGIG (reference sequence).

The chain recombines TRBV27 with TRBJ2-7; D remains ambiguous. Between the trimmed V and J ends, which lost 11 bases and 2 bases, there was a span of 10 bases. Germline V gene sequence: CDR1 MNHEY, CDR2 SMNVEV (reference sequence). The CDR3 runs to 11 residues. The CDR3 DNA is TGTGCCCATATTAACCCCTACGAGCAGTACTTC. Translated, it gives CAHINPYEQYF.

This clone showed up just a few times. The chain recombines TRBV18 with TRBJ1-1; D not resolved. The V end lost 4 bases, the J end lost 1 base, and 7 bases lay between the germline ends. Looked up from germline, CDR1 is KGHSH and CDR2 is LQKENI. The CDR3 loop spans 13 amino acids. The CDR3 loop reads CASSREGNTEAFF. The CDR3 nucleotides are TGTGCCAGCTCACGAGAGGGGAACACTGAAGCTTTCTTT.

This clone showed up just a few times. The V gene is TRBV7-2, the J gene TRBJ2-2, with D possibly matching TRBD1 (6 bases). This CDR3 is 16 amino acids long. CDR1 is SGHTA, CDR2 FQGNSA, per germline. Trimming took 2 bases from V and 1 from J, leaving 11 bases between them. This CDR3 reads CASSLFGGLNTGELFF. The DNA for the CDR3 is TGTGCCAGCAGCTTATTTGGGGGCCTGAACACCGGGGAGCTGTTTTTT.

The chain uses TRBV19 and TRBJ1-4; 10 nucleotides match TRBD1. This CDR3 comprises 14 residues. Germline V CDR1 and CDR2: LNHDA, SQIVND (reference sequence). With 5 bases clipped from V and 8 bases from J, the junction kept 5 bases outside the gene matches. The CDR3 is CASSLRQGAEKLFF. The CDR3 nucleotides read TGTGCCAGTAGTCTCAGACAGGGGGCCGAAAAACTGTTTTTT.

This clone was observed a handful of times. The V and J genes are TRBV5-1 and TRBJ2-2; perhaps TRBD1 as D (5 bases). The CDR3 is 16 residues long. Germline CDR1 SGHRS, CDR2 YFSETQ. Between the trimmed V and J ends, which lost 0 bases and 2 bases, there was a span of 11 bases. The CDR3 spells CASSLVPTDNTGELFF. The CDR3 region has the DNA TGCGCCAGCAGCTTGGTTCCGACAGACAACACCGGGGAGCTGTTTTTT.

V and J are TRBV6-6 and TRBJ2-1, with D perhaps TRBD1 (5 bases). Trimming left V 0 bases short and J 13 bases short, with 19 bases between. This CDR3 region has 15 residues. Germline V gene data show CDR1 as MNHNY and CDR2 as SVGAGI (reference sequence). The CDR3: CASSYSKGRLTHQFF. The CDR3 region has the DNA TGTGCCAGCAGTTACTCGAAGGGGCGGCTAACCCATCAGTTCTTC.

The chain is built from TRBV5-6 and TRBJ2-7, with 7 bases identical to TRBD1. The ends lost 3 bases at V and 0 bases at J; junction bases unmatched: 3. CDR1 is SGHDT and CDR2 is YYEEEE in the germline V gene. The CDR3 runs 14 residues. DNA of the CDR3: TGTGCCAGCAGCTGGACAGGCCCCTCCTACGAGCAGTACTTC. It encodes CASSWTGPSYEQYF.

This clone was seen more than once but under ten times. V is TRBV6-6 and J is TRBJ1-1, with 7 positions matching TRBD1. The CDR3 spans 13 residues. The J segment lost 3 bases and the V segment lost 4 bases, leaving 2 bases of the junction unmatched. CDR1 is MNHNY, CDR2 SVGAGI, per germline (reference sequence). Written as DNA, the CDR3 is TGTGCCAGCAGTTTGGGACAGTACACTGAAGCTTTCTTT. Translating it yields CASSLGQYTEAFF.

This chain connects TRBV27 to TRBJ1-1; no clear D. Germline lookup yields CDR1 MNHEY and CDR2 SMNVEV (reference sequence). V was cut by 4 bases and J by 9 bases, with 12 bases left in between. The CDR3 has 12 residues. CDR3 protein: CASSSNFNKAFF. CDR3 coding DNA: TGTGCCAGCAGTTCGAACTTCAACAAAGCTTTCTTT.

V usage is TRBV7-7 and J usage is TRBJ2-1, with TRBD2 matching over 11 bases. This CDR3 comprises 15 residues. Germline assignment: CDR1 SSHAT and CDR2 FNYEAQ (reference sequence). With 3 bases clipped from V and 3 bases from J, the junction kept 1 base outside the gene matches. The CDR3 DNA is TGTGCCAGCAGCTTTGGGACTAGCGGCTACAATGAGCAGTTCTTC. It specifies CASSFGTSGYNEQFF.

The sample holds a few counts of this clone. This rearrangement joins TRBV19 to TRBJ1-5; D is uncertain. Per germline, CDR1 LNHDA and CDR2 SQIVND (reference sequence). The CDR3 covers 13 residues. Trimming shortened V by 5 bases and J by 3 bases, and 8 bases separated the two germline ends. The CDR3 region has the DNA TGTGCCAGTAGTCAGCAAATCAATCAGCCCCAGCATTTT. It translates to CASSQQINQPQHF.

J is TRBJ2-3 and V is TRBV7-9; D remains unclear. V was clipped by 2 bases and J by 0 bases, with 9 bases between them. The length of the CDR3 is 15 residues. CDR1 and CDR2 from the germline V gene are SEHNR and FQNEAQ (reference sequence). CDR3 residues: CASSLPSVSTDTQYF. The CDR3 nucleotides read TGTGCCAGCAGCTTACCATCGGTCAGCACAGATACGCAGTATTTT. Combining the CDR3 with reference TRBV7-9 and TRBJ2-3 gives the whole variable domain DTGVSQNPRHKITKRGQNVTFRCDPISEHNRLYWYRQTLGQGPEFLTYFQNEAQLEKSRLLSDRFSAERPKGSFSTLEIQRTEQGDSAMYLCASSLPSVSTDTQYFGPGTRLTVL.

The chain couples TRBV6-2 or TRBV6-3 to TRBJ1-1, with D tentatively TRBD1 (5 bases). Trimming removed 6 bases at V and 2 bases at J, with 16 bases between. In germline, CDR1 is MNHEY, CDR2 SVGEGT. The CDR3 covers 15 residues. The DNA for the CDR3 is TGTGCCAGCAGCCGGGGGGAACCCACTAACACTGAAGCTTTCTTT. Translated, it gives CASSRGEPTNTEAFF.

This chain connects TRBV6-6 to TRBJ2-6, with 10 bases aligning to TRBD1. The CDR3 totals 17 residues. Per germline, CDR1 MNHNY and CDR2 SVGAGI (reference sequence). Germline trimming cut 5 bases from V and 0 bases from J; bases unmatched to any gene: 4. The CDR3 sequence is CASSPGQGNSGANVLTF. The CDR3 DNA reads as TGTGCCAGCAGTCCGGGACAGGGGAACTCTGGGGCCAACGTCCTGACTTTC.

The chain combines TRBV30 with TRBJ1-5; possible D gene TRBD1, 6 bases. The CDR3 spans 16 residues. Germline V gene sequence: CDR1 GTSNPN, CDR2 SVGIG (reference sequence). V was cut by 0 bases and J by 5 bases, with 17 bases left in between. CDR3 DNA: TGTGCCTGGAGTGTAAATCGGGGGGGGCGCGATCAGCCCCAGCATTTT. It yields the protein CAWSVNRGGRDQPQHF.

This rearrangement joins TRBV5-1 to TRBJ1-1; D is perhaps TRBD1 (5 bases). The CDR3 contains 13 residues. The germline CDR1 and CDR2 sequences are SGHRS and YFSETQ. With 0 bases removed from V and 5 bases from J, the gap between germline ends came to 8 bases. Written as DNA, the CDR3 is TGCGCCAGCAGCTTGGTGCCAGGGACTGAAGCTTTCTTT. This codes for CASSLVPGTEAFF. The variable domain in full, completed from reference TRBV5-1 and TRBJ1-1, reads KAGVTQTPRYLIKTRGQQVTLSCSPISGHRSVSWYQQTPGQGLQFLFEYFSETQRNKGNFPGRFSGRQFSNSRSEMNVSTLELGDSALYLCASSLVPGTEAFFGQGTRLTVV.

J is TRBJ2-7 and V is TRBV5-5; a possible D gene is TRBD1 (6 bases). The CDR3 runs 14 residues. Germline assignment: CDR1 SGHKS and CDR2 YYEKEE (reference sequence). Trimming shortened V by 4 bases and J by 2 bases, and 13 bases separated the two germline ends. The CDR3 DNA follows: TGTGCCAGCAGCCCCGGACAGCGGACCTACGAGCAGTACTTC. This translates into CASSPGQRTYEQYF.

The rearrangement joins TRBV5-1 to TRBJ2-7; TRBD1 matches 7 bases. Trimming at V came to 0 bases and at J to 3 bases, leaving 6 bases not matched to a gene. Per germline, CDR1 SGHRS and CDR2 YFSETQ. The CDR3 has 15 amino acids. The DNA for the CDR3 is TGCGCCAGCAGCTTGGACAGGGGTGGCGGCTACGAGCAGTACTTC. Encoded protein: CASSLDRGGGYEQYF.

This chain joins TRBV19 and TRBJ1-2, with D perhaps TRBD1 (5 bases). Germline CDR1 and CDR2: LNHDA and SQIVND (reference sequence). The CDR3 runs to 14 residues. V lost 3 bases, J lost 8 bases, and 16 bases lay in between. Here the CDR3 reads CASSMERGVGGYTF. The CDR3 nucleotides are TGTGCCAGTAGTATGGAGAGAGGGGTCGGGGGCTACACCTTC.

This clone was recorded a few times. This chain joins TRBV7-7 and TRBJ2-1; D unclear. V lost 0 bases and J lost 0, with 6 bases in between. CDR1 SSHAT and CDR2 FNYEAQ come from the germline V gene (reference sequence). This CDR3 is built from 15 residues. The CDR3 loop is CASSLATPSYNEQFF. DNA for the CDR3: TGTGCCAGCAGCTTAGCTACACCCTCCTACAATGAGCAGTTCTTC. Using reference TRBV7-7 and TRBJ2-1 for the parts outside the CDR3, the full variable domain is GAGVSQSPRYKVTKRGQDVTLRCDPISSHATLYWYQQALGQGPEFLTYFNYEAQPDKSGLPSDRFSAERPEGSISTLTIQRTEQRDSAMYRCASSLATPSYNEQFFGPGTRLTVL.

The table lists this clone with a count of one. This chain joins TRBV30 and TRBJ1-6, with D uncertain. Between the trimmed V and J ends, which lost 1 base and 0 bases, there was a span of 13 bases. CDR1 GTSNPN and CDR2 SVGIG come from the germline V gene (reference sequence). There are 17 residues in the CDR3. CDR3 nucleotide sequence: TGTGCCTGGAGTGAAAAAGTGCGGAGCTCCTATAATTCACCCCTCCACTTT. Translated: CAWSEKVRSSYNSPLHF. The whole variable domain, filled in from reference TRBV30 and TRBJ1-6, reads SQTIHQWPATLVQPVGSPLSLECTVEGTSNPNLYWYRQAAGRGLQLLFYSVGIGQISSEVPQNLSASRPQDRQFILSSKKLLLSDSGFYLCAWSEKVRSSYNSPLHFGNGTRLTVT.

V and J are TRBV5-1 and TRBJ1-1; D gene unclear. V lost 2 bases and J lost 6, with 20 bases in between. This CDR3 has 16 residues. CDR1 and CDR2 (germline): SGHRS, YFSETQ. The CDR3 is CASSLARASFDAEAFF. CDR3 bases: TGCGCCAGCAGCTTAGCGAGGGCTTCGTTTGACGCTGAAGCTTTCTTT. The complete variable domain, with remaining parts taken from reference TRBV5-1 and TRBJ1-1, reads KAGVTQTPRYLIKTRGQQVTLSCSPISGHRSVSWYQQTPGQGLQFLFEYFSETQRNKGNFPGRFSGRQFSNSRSEMNVSTLELGDSALYLCASSLARASFDAEAFFGQGTRLTVV.

The chain combines TRBV4-1 with TRBJ1-1; TRBD1 is a possible D gene (5 bases). CDR3 length: 14 amino acids. The V gene lost 4 bases and the J gene lost 0 bases, with 9 bases spanning the gap. Looked up from germline, CDR1 is MGHRA and CDR2 is YSYEKL. Here the CDR3 reads CASSPRGMNTEAFF. CDR3 sequence (DNA): TGCGCCAGCAGCCCGAGGGGCATGAACACTGAAGCTTTCTTT.

The CDR3 loop reads CASSDVGSYEQYF. CDR3 DNA sequence: TGTGCCAGCAGTGACGTGGGCTCCTACGAGCAGTACTTC. The chain recombines TRBV2 with TRBJ2-7; D gene unclear. CDR3 length equals 13 residues. CDR1 is SNHLY, CDR2 FYNNEI, per germline. Trimming left V 3 bases short and J 0 bases short, with 6 bases between. Full variable domain (rest looked up from reference TRBV2 and TRBJ2-7): EPEVTQTPSHQVTQMGQEVILRCVPISNHLYFYWYRQILGQKVEFLVSFYNNEISEKSEIFDDQFSVERPDGSNFTLKIRSTKLEDSAMYFCASSDVGSYEQYFGPGTRLTVT.

This clone was seen only a few times. The CDR3, as DNA: TGTGCCAGCAGCTTAAGCCGTCTAGCGAGGAGCACAGATACGCAGTATTTT. It is translated as CASSLSRLARSTDTQYF. The chain employs TRBV7-3 and TRBJ2-3; maybe TRBD2 (6 bases). CDR3 length: 17 residues. Trimming took 1 base from V and 0 from J, leaving 14 bases between them. Germline CDR1 and CDR2: SGHTA and FQGTGA.

The V gene is TRBV2, the J gene TRBJ1-1; D is unresolved. Trimming shortened V by 6 bases and J by 0 bases, and 8 bases separated the two germline ends. Germline lookup yields CDR1 SNHLY and CDR2 FYNNEI. The CDR3 length is 13 residues. CDR3 amino acids: CASSGDMNTEAFF. The CDR3 DNA reads as TGTGCCAGCAGCGGAGACATGAACACTGAAGCTTTCTTT.

V is TRBV6-1 and J is TRBJ1-2; D gene unclear. The ends were cut back, 2 bases at V and 4 bases at J, with 14 bases in the middle. This CDR3 spans 15 amino acids. Germline CDR1 MNHNS, CDR2 SASEGT. The CDR3 DNA is TGTGCCAGCAGTGAATTCGAGGCTGAAGTCTATGGCTACACCTTC. Translated: CASSEFEAEVYGYTF.